Listed here are 27 T cell receptor beta chains from one sample, sequenced in a study of regulatory T cells in long-lasting Graves disease. Stated time point: persistent/refractory GD, antithyroid drugs over 5 years with positive TRAb. PBMCs were the source of the RNA used for TCR sequencing. Arm-PCR of CDR3 regions and iRepertoire HTBI primers were used to build TCR beta libraries. TCRdb ran MiXCR on the multiplex PCR reads and lists one entry per CDR3 protein. The repertoire has 500,000 to 700,000 distinct CDR3 sequences, around 32% of them found once; the top ten carry under 50%. Sequenced material: peripheral blood mononuclear cells (PBMCs), taken when the disease was refractory, from a patient treated with antithyroid drugs. These receptors were taken from a female donor with Graves disease.

The rearrangement joins TRBV20-1 to TRBJ1-4; D not resolved. The DNA end favors TRBJ1-6, so the J call may be wrong. This CDR3 region has 17 residues. Germline CDR1 reads DFQATT; CDR2 reads SNEGSKA (reference sequence). The CDR3 region is CSAREDILSSYNSPLHF. The CDR3 coding sequence is TGCAGTGCTAGAGAAGACATTTTGAGCTCCTATAATTCACCCCTCCACTTT.

This sequence joins TRBV30 and TRBJ1-1; a weak D match, TRBD1 (6 bases). Germline V gene sequence: CDR1 GTSNPN, CDR2 SVGIG (reference sequence). The CDR3 loop spans 14 amino acids. The V gene lost 0 bases and the J gene lost 3 bases, with 11 bases spanning the gap. The CDR3 sequence is CAWSVGGSHTEAFF. The CDR3 DNA sequence: TGTGCCTGGAGTGTCGGGGGCTCTCACACTGAAGCTTTCTTT. Full variable domain (outside the CDR3, taken from reference TRBV30 and TRBJ1-1): SQTIHQWPATLVQPVGSPLSLECTVEGTSNPNLYWYRQAAGRGLQLLFYSVGIGQISSEVPQNLSASRPQDRQFILSSKKLLLSDSGFYLCAWSVGGSHTEAFFGQGTRLTVV.

J is TRBJ1-1 and V is TRBV25-1; perhaps TRBD1 as D (5 bases). V gave up 3 bases and J gave up 0 bases, with 11 bases separating them. CDR1 and CDR2 (germline): MGHDK, SYGVNS. The CDR3 has 15 residues. Here the CDR3 reads CASSDRQSLNTEAFF. The CDR3 nucleotides are TGTGCCAGCAGTGATCGACAGTCACTGAACACTGAAGCTTTCTTT.

This chain links TRBV20-1 with TRBJ1-4; 9 bases map to TRBD1. Germline-derived CDR1 and CDR2 are DFQATT and SNEGSKA (reference sequence). The CDR3 is 14 amino acids. The V and J ends lost 3 bases and 5 bases, in that order; junction bases with no gene match: 4. The CDR3 here is CSASRGTGNEKLFF. CDR3 coding DNA: TGCAGTGCTAGCCGCGGGACAGGGAATGAAAAACTGTTTTTT.

The chain recombines TRBV20-1 with TRBJ2-5; 7 bases line up with TRBD2. V shed 6 bases, J shed 4 bases, and the junction held 8 bases outside the gene matches. This CDR3 spans 13 amino acids. Germline CDR1 is DFQATT and CDR2 is SNEGSKA (reference sequence). CDR3 residues: CSAAGAGLETQYF. The CDR3 region has the DNA TGCAGTGCGGCGGGAGCGGGACTAGAGACCCAGTACTTC.

This clonotype was seen a single time. At one boundary the junction diverges from the germline segment, which might be a read error. The V gene is TRBV5-6, the J gene TRBJ1-4; 9 bases agree with TRBD1. CDR1 is SGHDT, CDR2 YYEEEE, per germline. The CDR3 is 15 amino acids. CDR3 protein: CASSPGTGTYEKLFF. For the CDR3, the DNA is TGTGCCAGCAGCCCCGGGACAGGGACGTATGAGAAACTGTTTTTT.

The chain combines TRBV19 with TRBJ1-2; D might be TRBD1 (5 bases). The germline CDR1 and CDR2 sequences are LNHDA and SQIVND (reference sequence). The V gene lost 7 bases and the J gene lost 2 bases, with 11 bases spanning the gap. The CDR3 spans 13 residues. The DNA of the CDR3 is TGTGCCAGTACCGCGACAGAGAACTATGGCTACACCTTC. Protein product: CASTATENYGYTF.

The chain joins TRBV12-3 or TRBV12-4 to TRBJ2-3, with D unresolved. The CDR3 runs 14 residues. The V end lost 5 bases, the J end lost 2 bases, and 11 bases lay between the germline ends. The CDR3 loop is CASSTTDYTDTQYF. The CDR3 bases are TGTGCCAGCAGTACCACGGATTACACAGATACGCAGTATTTT.

This chain uses TRBV7-2 with TRBJ2-7, with a weak D call TRBD2 (6 bases). Germline assignment: CDR1 SGHTA and CDR2 FQGNSA. V gave up 6 bases and J gave up 3 bases, with 15 bases separating them. The CDR3 has 14 residues. The CDR3 protein is CASRAGLPIYEQYF. The CDR3, as DNA: TGTGCCAGCAGGGCGGGACTCCCCATCTACGAGCAGTACTTC. The full variable domain, in which reference TRBV7-2 and TRBJ2-7 provide the parts outside the CDR3, is GAGVSQSPSNKVTEKGKDVELRCDPISGHTALYWYRQSLGQGLEFLIYFQGNSAPDKSGLPSDRFSAERTGGSVSTLTIQRTQQEDSAVYLCASRAGLPIYEQYFGPGTRLTVT.

This clonotype was detected many times. J is TRBJ1-1 and V is TRBV6-5; the match to TRBD1 covers 8 bases. This CDR3 has 17 residues. Germline-derived CDR1 and CDR2 are MNHEY and SVGAGI. The trim removed 2 bases at V and 1 base at J, leaving 9 bases unmatched. CDR3 DNA: TGTGCCAGCAGTTACACTTCCGGACAGGGCCGGAACACTGAAGCTTTCTTT. It is translated as CASSYTSGQGRNTEAFF.

In its sample, this clonotype was seen a few times. The chain employs TRBV6-1 and TRBJ1-6; D perhaps matches TRBD1 (5 bases). Germline V CDR1 and CDR2: MNHNS, SASEGT. With 5 bases removed from V and 6 bases from J, the gap between germline ends came to 11 bases. The CDR3 sequence is 14 residues long. This CDR3 is CASSLGPSNSPLHF. For the CDR3, the DNA is TGTGCCAGCAGTCTGGGACCTTCTAATTCACCCCTCCACTTT.

The rearrangement uses TRBV30 and TRBJ1-1, with D maybe TRBD1 (5 bases). Germline V gene sequence: CDR1 GTSNPN, CDR2 SVGIG (reference sequence). The CDR3 has 14 amino acids. Between the trimmed V and J ends, which lost 3 bases and 0 bases, there was a span of 11 bases. For the CDR3, the DNA is TGTGCCTGGAGGCCGGACATAATGAACACTGAAGCTTTCTTT. Translation: CAWRPDIMNTEAFF. The whole variable domain, filled in from reference TRBV30 and TRBJ1-1, reads SQTIHQWPATLVQPVGSPLSLECTVEGTSNPNLYWYRQAAGRGLQLLFYSVGIGQISSEVPQNLSASRPQDRQFILSSKKLLLSDSGFYLCAWRPDIMNTEAFFGQGTRLTVV.

This chain connects TRBV10-3 to TRBJ2-7; 7 nucleotides line up with TRBD2. Per the germline V gene, CDR1 is ENHRY and CDR2 is SYGVKD. The CDR3 is made up of 16 amino acids. The trim removed 0 bases at V and 7 bases at J, leaving 12 bases unmatched. The CDR3 bases are TGTGCCATCAGTGAGTCTGGGGGGGAGACTGAGGGAGAGCAGTACTTC. Its translation: CAISESGGETEGEQYF.

The rearrangement joins TRBV20-1 to TRBJ2-7, with TRBD1 identical over 8 bases. This CDR3 is built from 16 residues. CDR1 is DFQATT and CDR2 is SNEGSKA in the germline V gene (reference sequence). V gave up 2 bases and J gave up 3 bases; unmatched junction bases: 12. CDR3 amino acids: CSARRGTGPPDYEQYF. DNA of the CDR3: TGCAGTGCTAGACGCGGGACAGGACCACCAGACTACGAGCAGTACTTC.

The CDR3 bases are TGTGCCAGCAGCTTAGTCTTAGCGGGAGGTTCCTACGAGCAGTACTTC. Protein product: CASSLVLAGGSYEQYF. The chain employs TRBV7-2 and TRBJ2-7; 10 bases are a match to TRBD2. The J segment lost 1 base and the V segment lost 1 base, leaving 4 bases of the junction unmatched. The CDR3 runs 16 residues. The germline CDR1 and CDR2 sequences are SGHTA and FQGNSA.

About this clonotype: A much larger clone is a single base away; this may be a read error. The J gene is TRBJ1-4, the V gene TRBV27; D perhaps matches TRBD1 (5 bases). V lost 7 bases and J lost 1, with 10 bases in between. CDR3 length equals 14 residues. Germline V gene data show CDR1 as MNHEY and CDR2 as SMNVEV (reference sequence). The CDR3 coding sequence is TGTGCCAGCACGACAGAGGTAACTAATGAAAAACTGTTTTTT. Its protein product is CASTTEVTNEKLFF.

To note about this clonotype: Just one base apart from a much larger clone, this may be a read error. CDR3 amino acids: CASGTQRGQGIF. The CDR3 nucleotides are TGTGCCAGCGGTACTCAAAGGGGGCAAGGCATCTTC. V and J are TRBV28 and TRBJ1-2; 7 bases line up with TRBD1. CDR1 is MDHEN, CDR2 SYDVKM, per germline. This CDR3 is built from 12 residues.

The rearrangement links TRBV6-2 or TRBV6-3 to TRBJ1-1; D remains ambiguous. The V gene lost 2 bases and the J gene lost 3 bases, with 13 bases spanning the gap. The germline gives CDR1 MNHEY, CDR2 SVGEGT. This CDR3 has 15 amino acids. This CDR3 is CASSYGAGLYTEAFF. The DNA of the CDR3 is TGTGCCAGCAGTTACGGTGCCGGCTTATACACTGAAGCTTTCTTT.

A few counts support this clonotype. The chain is built from TRBV15 and TRBJ1-1, with D uncertain. The CDR3 has 16 amino acids. V shed 0 bases and J shed 1 base, with 12 bases lying between them. Germline CDR1 and CDR2: LNHNV and YYDKDF (reference sequence). In nucleotides, the CDR3 is TGTGCCACCAGCAGAGAATCCGGACGTAAGAACACTGAAGCTTTCTTT. Encoded protein: CATSRESGRKNTEAFF. The whole variable domain, filled in from reference TRBV15 and TRBJ1-1, reads DAMVIQNPRYQVTQFGKPVTLSCSQTLNHNVMYWYQQKSSQAPKLLFHYYDKDFNNEADTPDNFQSRRPNTSFCFLDIRSPGLGDTAMYLCATSRESGRKNTEAFFGQGTRLTVV.

The chain links TRBV19 to TRBJ1-1, with 10 bases fitting TRBD1. J lost 5 bases, V lost 3 bases, and 6 bases had no gene match. The CDR3 runs 15 residues. Per the germline V gene, CDR1 is LNHDA and CDR2 is SQIVND (reference sequence). CDR3 amino acids: CASSMGQGSWTEAFF. The CDR3 DNA reads as TGTGCCAGTAGTATGGGACAGGGGAGTTGGACTGAAGCTTTCTTT.

This chain uses TRBV5-1 with TRBJ1-5, with D hard to call. CDR1 SGHRS and CDR2 YFSETQ come from the germline V gene. This CDR3 is 14 amino acids long. V dropped 3 bases and J dropped 7 bases, with 14 bases sitting between them. The CDR3 DNA sequence: TGCGCCAGCAGCTCGGCCCTTGGAGGACAGCCCCAGCATTTT. Amino acid sequence: CASSSALGGQPQHF. Full variable domain (remainder filled in from reference TRBV5-1 and TRBJ1-5): KAGVTQTPRYLIKTRGQQVTLSCSPISGHRSVSWYQQTPGQGLQFLFEYFSETQRNKGNFPGRFSGRQFSNSRSEMNVSTLELGDSALYLCASSSALGGQPQHFGDGTRLSIL.

The sample holds many counts of this clonotype. V usage is TRBV11-2 and J usage is TRBJ2-7; the match to TRBD2 covers 11 bases. Germline V CDR1 and CDR2: SGHAT, FQNNGV. The CDR3 consists of 15 residues. With 5 bases clipped from V and 3 bases from J, the junction kept 6 bases outside the gene matches. CDR3 coding DNA: TGTGCCAGCAGCGTCACTAGCGGGAGACGCTACGAGCAGTACTTC. Amino acid sequence: CASSVTSGRRYEQYF.

The chain recombines TRBV4-1 with TRBJ1-1; 7 bases map to TRBD1. The CDR3 has 15 amino acids. CDR1 MGHRA and CDR2 YSYEKL come from the germline V gene. V dropped 2 bases and J dropped 8; count of bases not matched to a gene: 11. The CDR3 bases are TGCGCCAGCAGCCAATTGACAGGGAGGCCACGCGAAGCTTTCTTT. It codes for CASSQLTGRPREAFF.

This clonotype was seen repeatedly, ten times or more. This chain links TRBV28 with TRBJ2-7; TRBD2 might be the D (6 bases). Germline lookup yields CDR1 MDHEN and CDR2 SYDVKM. This CDR3 has 16 amino acids. The V and J ends lost 6 bases and 4 bases respectively, with 22 bases between them. This CDR3 reads CASRAPRLLRGYEQYF. The CDR3 coding sequence is TGTGCCAGCAGGGCCCCTCGACTACTCCGGGGGTACGAGCAGTACTTC.

About this clonotype: Mismatch with germline at one junction end may stem from a read error. The chain carries TRBV6-1 and TRBJ2-6; D possibly corresponds to TRBD1 (5 bases). The CDR3 has 16 amino acids. Germline V gives CDR1 MNHNS, CDR2 SASEGT. The CDR3 bases are TGTGCCAGCAGTGACAGGGTTGGACCTGGGGCCAACGCCCTGACTTTC. It encodes CASSDRVGPGANALTF.

The chain is built from TRBV6-1 and TRBJ2-7; D gene uncertain. The CDR3 has 10 residues. The germline CDR1 and CDR2 sequences are MNHNS and SASEGT. V lost 6 bases to trimming and J lost 7 bases, with 7 bases between them. The CDR3 spells CASRGLEQYF. Written as DNA, the CDR3 is TGTGCCAGCAGAGGTCTAGAGCAGTACTTC.

J is TRBJ1-1 and V is TRBV7-6; maybe TRBD1 (5 bases). Germline V gives CDR1 SGHVS, CDR2 FNYEAQ. The CDR3 consists of 14 residues. V gave up 2 bases and J gave up 4 bases, with 11 bases separating them. The CDR3 DNA follows: TGTGCCAGCAGCTTATTACGGGACGGCACTGAAGCTTTCTTT. Protein: CASSLLRDGTEAFF.